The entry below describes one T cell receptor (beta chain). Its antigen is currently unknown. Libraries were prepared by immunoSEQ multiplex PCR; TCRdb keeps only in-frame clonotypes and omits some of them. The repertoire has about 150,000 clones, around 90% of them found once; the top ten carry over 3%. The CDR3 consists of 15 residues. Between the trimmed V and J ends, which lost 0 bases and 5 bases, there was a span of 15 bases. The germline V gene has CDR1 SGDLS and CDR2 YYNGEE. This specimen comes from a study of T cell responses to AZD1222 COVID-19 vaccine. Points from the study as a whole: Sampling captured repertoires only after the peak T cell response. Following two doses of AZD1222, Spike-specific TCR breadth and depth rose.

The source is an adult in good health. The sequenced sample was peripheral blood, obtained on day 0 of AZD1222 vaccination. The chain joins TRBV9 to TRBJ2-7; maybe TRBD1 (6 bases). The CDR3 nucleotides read TGTGCCAGCAGCGTAGTGGGGGCCCCCAGAGACGAGCAGTACTTC. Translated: CASSVVGAPRDEQYF. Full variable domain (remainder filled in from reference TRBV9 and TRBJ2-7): DSGVTQTPKHLITATGQRVTLRCSPRSGDLSVYWYQQSLDQGLQFLIQYYNGEERAKGNILERFSAQQFPDLHSELNLSSLELGDSALYFCASSVVGAPRDEQYFGPGTRLTVT.